Only a few counts were recorded for the clone carrying this TCR beta chain. Its antigen is not identified. Sequencing used immunoSEQ multiplex PCR; TCRdb keeps in-frame clones, though not all of them. The sample has roughly 60,000 clones; around 87% are singletons. The sample originates from a study of pediatric ulcerative colitis. Germline V CDR1 and CDR2: MDHEN, SYDVKM. The CDR3 totals 16 residues. V dropped 1 base and J dropped 2; count of bases not matched to a gene: 7. Study-level results: Clonal expansions reduced rectal repertoire diversity in acute severe colitis. This repertoire reflects total lymphocytes rather than subpopulations like regulatory T cells.

The V call is TRBV28, the J call TRBJ1-1; 7 nucleotides line up with TRBD1. The specimen sequenced was blood. This clonotype originated in a boy aged 5-17 years who was a control in a study of pediatric ulcerative colitis. The CDR3 loop is CASSLFGRGGNTEAFF. The CDR3 DNA reads TGTGCCAGCAGTTTATTCGGGAGAGGGGGCAACACTGAAGCTTTCTTT.